This T cell receptor (beta chain) was captured in a study of Ad26.COV2.S vaccination and SARS-CoV-2 variants. TCRdb's table, derived via immunoSEQ multiplex PCR, lists solely in-frame clones and lacks some. The sample carries roughly 400,000 clones, less than 95% recorded once. General observations from the study: Using TCR breadth and depth analyses may have led to underestimated total T cell responses. While placebo recipients had lower spike-specific TCR breadth, vaccine recipients had more. There was reportedly substantial breadth in spike-specific CD8+ and CD4+ T cell responses after vaccination.

The germline CDR1 and CDR2 sequences are SNHLY and FYNNEI. This CDR3 has 17 residues. Trimming stripped 2 bases from V and 4 bases from J, with 19 bases between. The treatment was: around 19 received Ad26.COV2.S at low or high dose, single or two shots; several received placebo; per-sample allocation not given. Day 63 after the first injection of vaccine or placebo was the sampling time. SARS-CoV-2 spike from the Wuhan strain was encoded by the vaccine, an Ad26 vector. With respect to this clone: The target antigen is unknown.

This chain links TRBV2 with TRBJ2-3; D perhaps matches TRBD1 (6 bases). Sequencing used peripheral blood, obtained in a trial of Ad26.COV2.S vaccine versus placebo. The TCR was taken from a person between 18 and 60 years old who received the Ad26.COV2.S COVID-19 vaccine or a placebo. The CDR3 nucleotides are TGTGCCAGCAGTGAATCTCCCCCTCTACAGGGTTCAGATACGCAGTATTTT. This translates into CASSESPPLQGSDTQYF.